This T cell receptor beta chain was recorded in a study of T cells after yellow fever vaccination. For the study at large: Fractions of low cell number were prepared using SMART-Seq v4 Ultra Low Input.

As for this clonotype: Its specificity is unknown.

The CDR3 runs 19 residues. The V gene's germline CDR1 is MNHEY and CDR2 SMNVEV (reference sequence). Trimming at V came to 1 base and at J to 4 bases, leaving 15 bases not matched to a gene. TCRdb independently ran MiXCR on the 5' RACE reads; one entry per CDR3 protein. Counted here are 300,000 or so distinct CDR3 sequences, 13% occurring once; the ten biggest clones make up 0.4% to 0.55%. Study-level findings and limits: The secondary response was weaker but peaked faster, day 5 versus 15.

The sample here was CD4+ T cells sorted from PBMCs, taken 45 days after the yellow fever booster vaccination. V is TRBV27 and J is TRBJ2-7; 11 bases are shared with TRBD2. The source of this sequence is a man under 40 who received the YFV17D yellow fever vaccine. Written as DNA, the CDR3 is TGTGCCAGCAGTTTATTCGGGGGGCGAACGACTAGCGGGACTTACGAGCAGTACTTC. It encodes CASSLFGGRTTSGTYEQYF.